This TCR beta chain was identified during a study of T cells expressing NK-cell markers. Across the study: Sorted CD3+CD56+NKG2C+, CD3+CD56+NKG2C- and CD3+CD56-NKG2C+ T cells supplied TCR beta repertoires.

The CDR3 length is 16 residues. Germline V CDR1 and CDR2: SGHDT, YYEEEE. TCRdb re-called the 5' RACE reads, yielding one record per CDR3 amino acid sequence without DNA. In all, the sample yields a few hundred thousand distinct CDR3 sequences. The study's findings and limits: Over 5 donors carried dominant NKG2C+ clonotypes that made up about 1.0-7.0% of their CD8+ T cells. In a handful of donors, dominant clonotypes made up about 25-65% of CD3+CD56-NKG2C+ cells. Whether expanded NKG2C+ T cell clones were HCMV-specific remained unclear.

Points on this clonotype: Its specificity is not known.

The TCR originated in a man aged 18-30 years in good health. This chain uses TRBV5-6 with TRBJ2-7; without DNA, the TCRdb call of TRBD1 cannot be checked. Material for sequencing was blood T cells: a sorted CD56 or NKG2C T cell subset, CD4+ or CD8+ T cells, or bulk PBMC T cells (not recorded which). CDR3 in amino acids: CASSLAGTGFSYEQYF.